The source of this T cell receptor (beta chain) is a study of CD8 T cells in Susac syndrome (dated 2019 in TCRdb). The study in broad terms: The study used repertoire sequencing to test whether antigen drove CD8+ T cell activation and differentiation in Susac syndrome. Clonality of the CD8+ T cell repertoire was compared between about a dozen healthy donors, approximately 14 Susac syndrome patients and roughly 15 multiple sclerosis patients.

RNA was extracted with the RNeasy kit and roughly 0.45 to 1 ug was reverse transcribed using random hexamers. TCR beta CDR3 regions were amplified with the immunoSEQ multiplex PCR assay covering 54 Vbeta and 13 Jbeta segments. PCR amplification bias was corrected by using a synthetic template baseline for primer optimization and computational correction. In the paper's pipeline: Reads were assigned to V, D and J genes according to IMGT and analyzed in immunoSEQ Analyzer, with only productive sequences retained. To calculate clonality, Shannon entropy was normalized by log2 of the number of productive unique sequences and then subtracted from one. For each patient and control, public and private clones were evaluated within the 100 most prevalent clones. Clones were defined as Susac-specific if absent from the healthy and MS cohorts, from around 1,000 published viral clones and from other ImmuneACCESS disease sequences. TCRdb applied fastp at Q25 and MiXCR to the public reads, then kept only in-frame beta chains. All rows with the same CDR3 protein become a single entry with the most common DNA and genes. These V and J calls derive from TCRdb rather than the authors' analysis. The sample profile shows approximately 80,000 distinct CDR3 sequences; roughly 91% of them were found once. Jointly, the top ten make up just over 0.5% of the sample.

The CDR3 contains 13 residues, cysteine and phenylalanine counted. The DNA shown is the 39-base CDR3, in frame from base 1. V is reduced by 4 bases and J by 5 bases, leaving a spacing of 12 bases between them. The germline V gene provides CDR1 SGHDT and CDR2 YYEEEE. Details on this clonotype: No cognate antigen has been identified for it. Base quality data are lacking; no much larger clone is found one base away.

Peripheral blood CD8+ and CD4+ T cells from healthy donors, Susac syndrome patients and multiple sclerosis patients were profiled using high-throughput TCR beta sequencing. Multiple sclerosis controls were treatment-naive patients with stable or active relapsing-remitting disease fulfilling revised McDonald criteria. Bulk CD8+ and CD4+ T cells were purified by magnetic negative isolation, while CD8+ TEMRA cells were enriched using FACS. Blood was drawn into EDTA tubes, processed within 24 hours, and PBMCs were isolated by density gradient centrifugation. PBMCs destined for TCR sequencing were cryopreserved in liquid nitrogen and later thawed in a 37 °C water bath. The sorted or isolated CD4+, CD8+ and CD8+ TEMRA cells had a purity of 90% or higher. Overall study results and their limits: The number of individuals in the TCR sequencing and HLA analysis was acknowledged as relatively small.

The sample was CD8+ T cells from PBMCs. Rearrangement joined TRBV5-6 to TRBJ2-5, with the D gene too uncertain to name. The sequence was collected from a human donor with multiple sclerosis. This receptor has the CDR3 CASSPSLLETQYF. The DNA sequence follows: TGTGCCAGCAGCCCCTCCCTGCTTGAGACCCAGTACTTC.